One and the same sample provided the 24 T cell receptor beta chains below, sequenced in a study of technical replicates of blood from a few donors. TCRdb's copy holds only in-frame clones and misses some; the assay was immunoSEQ multiplex PCR. The sample yields fewer than 85,000 clones, roughly 92% seen once. The sample was T cells isolated from PBMCs. Receptors originate from a human donor in good health.

V is TRBV20-1 and J is TRBJ2-7, with D unclear. The CDR3 covers 11 residues. Germline V gene sequence: CDR1 DFQATT, CDR2 SNEGSKA (reference sequence). Between the trimmed V and J ends, which lost 3 bases and 2 bases, there was a span of 5 bases. The chain's CDR3 is CSASLAYEQYF. In nucleotides, the CDR3 is TGCAGTGCTAGCCTCGCCTACGAGCAGTACTTC.

The J gene is TRBJ2-7, the V gene TRBV19, with TRBD2 identical over 9 bases. Trimming removed 4 bases from V and 6 bases from J; junction bases left unmatched: 4. The CDR3 spans 13 residues. Germline V CDR1 and CDR2: LNHDA, SQIVND (reference sequence). The CDR3: CASSSGRAGEQYF. CDR3 bases: TGTGCCAGTAGTAGCGGGAGGGCAGGCGAGCAGTACTTC.

V is TRBV4-2 and J is TRBJ2-5; 7 bases fit TRBD2. Trimming at V came to 4 bases and at J to 4 bases, leaving 6 bases not matched to a gene. This CDR3 has 14 residues. Germline CDR1 reads LGHNA; CDR2 reads YNFKEQ. The DNA for the CDR3 is TGTGCCAGCAGCCTCGGGGCGGGAGCAGAGACCCAGTACTTC. This gives the protein CASSLGAGAETQYF.

The V gene is TRBV18, the J gene TRBJ2-1, with 12 positions matching TRBD2. Germline V lookup: CDR1 KGHSH, CDR2 LQKENI. The CDR3 consists of 17 residues. V lost 4 bases and J lost 6; bases outside the gene matches: 10. CDR3: CASSLRLAGEQGNEQFF. DNA of the CDR3: TGTGCCAGCTCACTTAGACTAGCGGGAGAGCAGGGCAATGAGCAGTTCTTC.

The J gene is TRBJ2-7, the V gene TRBV19, with D tentatively TRBD2 (5 bases). Trimming left V 0 bases short and J 3 bases short, with 15 bases between. This CDR3 contains 16 residues. Germline values: CDR1 LNHDA, CDR2 SQIVND (reference sequence). The CDR3 DNA reads as TGTGCCAGTAGTATAGATCTAAGGCTAGCCGTCTACGAGCAGTACTTC. Its translation is CASSIDLRLAVYEQYF.

The chain has TRBV2 and TRBJ2-7; a possible D gene is TRBD1 (9 bases). Between the trimmed V and J ends, which lost 4 bases and 2 bases, there was a span of 33 bases. This CDR3 comprises 21 residues. Germline V gives CDR1 SNHLY, CDR2 FYNNEI. In DNA, the CDR3 is TGTGCCAGCAGTGGACAGGGGGGGCAGCTAAATCCGGGAGGGCCCACCTACGAGCAGTACTTC. Translation: CASSGQGGQLNPGGPTYEQYF.

The V call is TRBV7-2, the J call TRBJ2-7; D remains ambiguous. From germline, CDR1 is SGHTA and CDR2 FQGNSA. V was cut by 0 bases and J by 2 bases, with 5 bases left in between. The CDR3 has 13 amino acids. CDR3 sequence (DNA): TGTGCCAGCAGCTTAGCTGCAGCCTACGAGCAGTACTTC. Its translation: CASSLAAAYEQYF. The variable domain in full, with the rest retrieved from reference TRBV7-2 and TRBJ2-7, is GAGVSQSPSNKVTEKGKDVELRCDPISGHTALYWYRQSLGQGLEFLIYFQGNSAPDKSGLPSDRFSAERTGGSVSTLTIQRTQQEDSAVYLCASSLAAAYEQYFGPGTRLTVT.

The chain has TRBV5-1 and TRBJ2-3; 8 bases align to TRBD2. CDR1 is SGHRS, CDR2 YFSETQ, per germline. CDR3 length: 16 residues. V dropped 0 bases and J dropped 0; count of bases not matched to a gene: 3. DNA for the CDR3: TGCGCCAGCAGCTTGGCTCCTAGCGGGAGCACAGATACGCAGTATTTT. As protein: CASSLAPSGSTDTQYF.

The CDR3 nucleotides are TGTGCCAGCAGCTTGCAGGACAGGGATGTCGACGAGCAGTACTTC. Encoded protein: CASSLQDRDVDEQYF. The chain couples TRBV7-9 to TRBJ2-7; 8 nucleotides align to TRBD1. J was trimmed by 5 bases and V by 3 bases; bases with no gene match: 9. The germline V gene encodes CDR1 SEHNR and CDR2 FQNEAQ (reference sequence). The CDR3 is made up of 15 amino acids.

The chain couples TRBV27 to TRBJ2-7; 8 nucleotides line up with TRBD1. CDR3 length: 16 amino acids. Germline CDR1 reads MNHEY; CDR2 reads SMNVEV (reference sequence). V shed 5 bases and J 0 bases; nucleotides not matched to a gene: 9. CDR3: CASSPSTGERSYEQYF. CDR3 nucleotides: TGTGCCAGCAGTCCGTCGACAGGGGAGCGCTCCTACGAGCAGTACTTC.

The chain joins TRBV10-1 to TRBJ2-1, with D perhaps matching TRBD2 (7 bases). V was cut by 9 bases and J by 3 bases, with 18 bases left in between. CDR1 WNHNN and CDR2 SYGVQD come from the germline V gene (reference sequence). This CDR3 is 15 amino acids long. The CDR3 sequence is CARTSGGRGYNEQFF. The CDR3 DNA is TGCGCCAGGACCTCGGGGGGCAGGGGCTACAATGAGCAGTTCTTC.

The table lists this clone with a count of one. The chain joins TRBV15 to TRBJ2-7, with 9 bases matching TRBD1. The germline CDR1 and CDR2 sequences are LNHNV and YYDKDF (reference sequence). CDR3 length equals 16 residues. V lost 0 bases, J lost 3 bases, and 6 bases stayed unmatched. In nucleotides, the CDR3 is TGTGCCACCAGCAGAGAGTCGGGACAGGGCTTCTACGAGCAGTACTTC. This codes for CATSRESGQGFYEQYF. Full variable domain (missing parts from reference TRBV15 and TRBJ2-7): DAMVIQNPRYQVTQFGKPVTLSCSQTLNHNVMYWYQQKSSQAPKLLFHYYDKDFNNEADTPDNFQSRRPNTSFCFLDIRSPGLGDTAMYLCATSRESGQGFYEQYFGPGTRLTVT.

The V call is TRBV6-5, the J call TRBJ2-3; TRBD2 aligns across 10 bases. CDR3 length equals 15 residues. Germline V gene lookup returns CDR1 MNHEY and CDR2 SVGAGI. The V and J ends lost 6 bases and 6 bases, in that order; junction bases with no gene match: 9. CDR3 nucleotides: TGTGCCAGCAGATACCTAGCGGGAGCCCCTGATACGCAGTATTTT. Its protein is CASRYLAGAPDTQYF.

V and J are TRBV7-2 and TRBJ1-2, with D unclear. CDR1 is SGHTA, CDR2 FQGNSA, per germline. V lost 5 bases to trimming and J lost 3 bases, with 13 bases between them. This CDR3 comprises 14 residues. The CDR3 loop is CASSPARRDYGYTF. As DNA, the CDR3 is TGTGCCAGCAGCCCCGCAAGACGGGACTATGGCTACACCTTC.

This clone was found once. Here the CDR3 DNA reads TGCGCCAGCAGCTTGAGGGGCGGGAGATCCAACAATGAGCAGTTCTTC. This translates into CASSLRGGRSNNEQFF. The chain employs TRBV5-1 and TRBJ2-1; TRBD2 aligns across 7 bases. After removal of 1 base from V and 5 bases from J, the junction contained 9 bases not matched to a gene. This CDR3 is built from 16 residues. CDR1 is SGHRS and CDR2 is YFSETQ in the germline V gene.

This clone was detected only once. The chain has TRBV9 and TRBJ2-7; D not certain. Per the germline V gene, CDR1 is SGDLS and CDR2 is YYNGEE. CDR3 length: 15 residues. With 4 bases removed from V and 1 base from J, the gap between germline ends came to 15 bases. For the CDR3, the DNA is TGTGCCAGCAGCCACCCTTTCTGGAGTTCCTACGAGCAGTACTTC. It codes for CASSHPFWSSYEQYF.

This clone was counted a few times. J is TRBJ2-7 and V is TRBV6-1; 8 bases map to TRBD1. Germline trimming cut 6 bases from V and 5 bases from J; bases unmatched to any gene: 6. Germline V gene data show CDR1 as MNHNS and CDR2 as SASEGT. The CDR3 totals 13 residues. CDR3: CASRWTGKNEQYF. CDR3 sequence (DNA): TGTGCCAGCAGATGGACAGGGAAAAACGAGCAGTACTTC.

This clone has a handful of counts. CDR3 sequence (DNA): TGCGCCAGCAGCTCCATGGCCACCTACGAGCAGTACTTC. Its translation: CASSSMATYEQYF. This chain links TRBV5-1 with TRBJ2-7; D is unclear. V was cut by 3 bases and J by 2 bases, with 9 bases left in between. Germline values: CDR1 SGHRS, CDR2 YFSETQ. The length of the CDR3 is 13 residues. Full variable domain (missing parts from reference TRBV5-1 and TRBJ2-7): KAGVTQTPRYLIKTRGQQVTLSCSPISGHRSVSWYQQTPGQGLQFLFEYFSETQRNKGNFPGRFSGRQFSNSRSEMNVSTLELGDSALYLCASSSMATYEQYFGPGTRLTVT.

The J gene is TRBJ2-7, the V gene TRBV10-1; D is uncertain. V gave up 8 bases and J gave up 5 bases, with 22 bases separating them. Germline V gene sequence: CDR1 WNHNN, CDR2 SYGVQD (reference sequence). The CDR3 is 15 amino acids. The CDR3 here is CASPRSRLFLDEQYF. CDR3 coding DNA: TGCGCCAGCCCCCGAAGTCGACTTTTCCTAGACGAGCAGTACTTC.

DNA for the CDR3: TGCGCCAGCAGCCAATCCTTTTTTCGCAGCTACGAGCAGTACTTC. Its translation: CASSQSFFRSYEQYF. This chain uses TRBV4-3 with TRBJ2-7; D remains unclear. This CDR3 is built from 15 residues. V was pared by 2 bases and J by 3 bases, with 14 bases between. Germline CDR1 reads LGHNA; CDR2 reads YSLEER.

The chain employs TRBV4-3 and TRBJ1-2, with TRBD1 matching over 7 bases. Unmatched junction bases numbered 9, after V lost 0 bases and J lost 8 bases. The germline V gene has CDR1 LGHNA and CDR2 YSLEER. The CDR3 has 15 residues. CDR3 amino acids: CASSQDNRGAGGYTF. The CDR3 nucleotides are TGCGCCAGCAGCCAAGATAACAGGGGCGCGGGGGGCTACACCTTC.

The V gene is TRBV5-1, the J gene TRBJ2-1; 10 positions agree with TRBD2. Trimming took 4 bases from V and 8 from J; bases not matched to a gene: 6. The CDR3 runs to 14 residues. Germline V lookup: CDR1 SGHRS, CDR2 YFSETQ. CDR3 DNA sequence: TGCGCCAGCAGCCCGGGGACTAGCGTGGATGAGCAGTTCTTC. Translation: CASSPGTSVDEQFF. Full variable domain (missing parts from reference TRBV5-1 and TRBJ2-1): KAGVTQTPRYLIKTRGQQVTLSCSPISGHRSVSWYQQTPGQGLQFLFEYFSETQRNKGNFPGRFSGRQFSNSRSEMNVSTLELGDSALYLCASSPGTSVDEQFFGPGTRLTVL.

CDR3 loop: CASSWGVNEQFF. The CDR3 DNA sequence: TGTGCCAGCAGTTGGGGAGTAAATGAGCAGTTCTTC. This chain links TRBV11-2 with TRBJ2-1; D is possibly TRBD2 (5 bases). CDR3 length: 12 amino acids. V was clipped by 6 bases and J by 7 bases, with 10 bases between them. Germline V gene data show CDR1 as SGHAT and CDR2 as FQNNGV.

The gene calls are TRBV19 and TRBJ2-4; 9 bases match TRBD2. Per the germline V gene, CDR1 is LNHDA and CDR2 is SQIVND (reference sequence). Trimming at V came to 2 bases and at J to 8 bases, leaving 1 base not matched to a gene. The CDR3 loop spans 13 amino acids. The CDR3 coding sequence is TGTGCCAGTAGTATATTAGCGGGAGACATTCAGTACTTC. Its translation is CASSILAGDIQYF.